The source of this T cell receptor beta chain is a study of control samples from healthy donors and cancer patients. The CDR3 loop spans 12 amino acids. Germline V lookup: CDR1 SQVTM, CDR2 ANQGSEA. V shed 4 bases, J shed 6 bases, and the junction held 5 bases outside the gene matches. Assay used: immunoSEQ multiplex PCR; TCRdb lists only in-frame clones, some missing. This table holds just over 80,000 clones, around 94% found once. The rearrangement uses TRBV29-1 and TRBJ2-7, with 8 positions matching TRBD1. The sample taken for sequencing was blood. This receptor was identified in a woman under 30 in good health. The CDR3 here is CSVAGGEVEQYF. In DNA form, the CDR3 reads TGCAGCGTTGCAGGGGGCGAGGTCGAGCAGTACTTC.